This T cell receptor (beta chain) stems from a study of cytomegalovirus exposure and HLA in healthy donors. This clone has just a few counts. The study ran its PCR with 60 Vbeta and 13 Jbeta primers. This table comes from immunoSEQ multiplex PCR, and its TCRdb copy is limited to in-frame clones, with some not included. The sample holds 180,000 or so clones; approximately 86% are singletons and the top ten take around 0.3%. The germline V gene encodes CDR1 SNHLY and CDR2 FYNNEI. CDR3 length: 17 residues. V shed 6 bases, J shed 5 bases, and the junction held 16 bases outside the gene matches. This chain uses TRBV2 with TRBJ2-3; 8 bases match TRBD2. Material for sequencing was PBMCs. The origin of this receptor is a woman aged 25 to 39 in good health and CMV-seronegative. Here the CDR3 reads CASSNPGGREDRDTQYF. The DNA of the CDR3 is TGTGCCAGCAGCAACCCCGGGGGGCGGGAGGACCGAGATACGCAGTATTTT.